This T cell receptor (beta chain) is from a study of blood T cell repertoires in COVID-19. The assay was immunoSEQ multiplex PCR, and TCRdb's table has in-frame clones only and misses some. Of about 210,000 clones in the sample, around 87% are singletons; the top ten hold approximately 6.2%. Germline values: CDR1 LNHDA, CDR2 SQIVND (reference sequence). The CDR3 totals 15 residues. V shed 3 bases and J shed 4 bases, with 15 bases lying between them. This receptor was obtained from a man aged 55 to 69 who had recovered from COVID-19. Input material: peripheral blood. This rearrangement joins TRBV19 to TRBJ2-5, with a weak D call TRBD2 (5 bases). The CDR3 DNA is TGTGCCAGTAGTATTGCGGGTCAGCTGGGAGAGACCCAGTACTTC. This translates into CASSIAGQLGETQYF.